A single sample is the source of the 32 T cell receptor beta chains below, sequenced in a study of cytomegalovirus exposure and HLA in healthy donors. PCR amplification relied on 60 Vbeta primers (plus 13 Jbeta primers). Some clones are missing from TCRdb's copy, which holds only in-frame ones; the method was immunoSEQ multiplex PCR. This repertoire includes 40,000 to 60,000 clones. Material for sequencing was PBMCs. All receptors derive from a male donor in good health and CMV-seropositive.

V is TRBV29-1 and J is TRBJ2-7, with D tentatively TRBD1 (6 bases). CDR3 length: 12 residues. Trimming removed 4 bases from V and 6 bases from J, with 13 bases in between. The germline V gene has CDR1 SQVTM and CDR2 ANQGSEA. The CDR3, as DNA: TGCAGCGTTGGCCCAGGGGTTTCCGAGCAGTACTTC. The encoded protein is CSVGPGVSEQYF.

This chain joins TRBV29-1 and TRBJ1-1; tentative D call: TRBD1 (5 bases). Germline assignment: CDR1 SQVTM and CDR2 ANQGSEA. This CDR3 is 12 amino acids long. V was pared by 1 base and J by 9 bases, with 12 bases between. CDR3 nucleotide sequence: TGCAGCGTTGAAGTGCTCGGGGGAAAAGCTTTCTTT. Translating it yields CSVEVLGGKAFF. The full variable domain, completed using reference TRBV29-1 and TRBJ1-1, is SAVISQKPSRDICQRGTSLTIQCQVDSQVTMMFWYRQQPGQSLTLIATANQGSEATYESGFVIDKFPISRPNLTFSTLTVSNMSPEDSSIYLCSVEVLGGKAFFGQGTRLTVV.

V usage is TRBV11-3 and J usage is TRBJ1-1; D not certain. This CDR3 region has 13 residues. The germline V and J ends were trimmed by 8 bases and 2 bases, with 12 bases remaining between them. The germline V gene encodes CDR1 SGHNT and CDR2 YENEEA. In DNA form, the CDR3 reads TGTGCCAGCGCCACCAGCGAAAACACTGAAGCTTTCTTT. As protein: CASATSENTEAFF.

This chain uses TRBV13 with TRBJ2-1; a possible D gene is TRBD2 (7 bases). Germline CDR1 and CDR2: PRHDT and FYEKMQ (reference sequence). The CDR3 contains 20 residues. The V and J ends lost 1 base and 4 bases respectively, with 26 bases between them. CDR3: CASSLEAPSSEAGAYNEQFF. CDR3 sequence (DNA): TGTGCCAGCAGCTTAGAGGCCCCCTCGAGTGAGGCGGGGGCATACAATGAGCAGTTCTTC.

The V and J genes are TRBV27 and TRBJ2-1, with 8 bases that match TRBD1. The CDR3 consists of 14 residues. J gave up 7 bases and V 1 base, and 3 bases lay outside the gene matches. Germline values: CDR1 MNHEY, CDR2 SMNVEV (reference sequence). CDR3 nucleotide sequence: TGTGCCAGCAGTTTATTGACAGGGGATAATGAGCAGTTCTTC. This sequence encodes CASSLLTGDNEQFF.

V and J are TRBV7-3 and TRBJ1-2; D unclear. The CDR3 is 15 amino acids. The germline V gene has CDR1 SGHTA and CDR2 FQGTGA. Trimming stripped 1 base from V and 2 bases from J, with 11 bases between. For the CDR3, the DNA is TGTGCCAGCAGCTTAAGCCCTGTACACAACTATGGCTACACCTTC. This codes for CASSLSPVHNYGYTF.

The chain joins TRBV4-1 to TRBJ2-1; D not resolved. CDR3 length: 15 amino acids. V lost 1 base, J lost 3 bases, and 10 bases lay in between. Germline loops: CDR1 MGHRA, CDR2 YSYEKL. CDR3: CASSQAPVGYNEQFF. CDR3 nucleotide sequence: TGCGCCAGCAGCCAAGCCCCGGTCGGCTACAATGAGCAGTTCTTC.

The chain carries TRBV18 and TRBJ2-7; tentative D call: TRBD2 (6 bases). Germline V lookup: CDR1 KGHSH, CDR2 LQKENI. Trimming cost V 4 bases and J 0 bases, with 10 bases left between them. CDR3 size: 14 residues. The CDR3 DNA is TGTGCCAGCTCACAACCGGGAGCCTCCTACGAGCAGTACTTC. Translated, it gives CASSQPGASYEQYF.

The chain couples TRBV6-6 to TRBJ2-2, with 8 bases that match TRBD2. This CDR3 has 16 residues. With V trimmed by 6 bases and J by 2 bases, 8 bases remained unmatched. CDR1 is MNHNY and CDR2 is SVGAGI in the germline V gene (reference sequence). CDR3 protein: CASSRGTSGNTGELFF. DNA for the CDR3: TGTGCCAGCAGCCGAGGTACTAGCGGAAACACCGGGGAGCTGTTTTTT.

The V gene is TRBV4-3, the J gene TRBJ1-2, with 10 bases identical to TRBD1. CDR3 size: 15 residues. Germline CDR1 and CDR2: LGHNA and YSLEER. Trimming removed 1 base from V and 5 bases from J; junction bases left unmatched: 4. CDR3 DNA sequence: TGCGCCAGCAGCCAAGGACAGGGGGCCCCGTATGGCTACACCTTC. Its protein product is CASSQGQGAPYGYTF.

The V and J genes are TRBV4-1 and TRBJ2-3; 7 nucleotides align to TRBD2. The CDR3 has 18 amino acids. The junction had 12 bases not matched to a gene; V was cut back by 3 bases and J by 0 bases. Germline loops: CDR1 MGHRA, CDR2 YSYEKL. Here the CDR3 reads CASSQGGSGRGSTDTQYF. The DNA of the CDR3 is TGCGCCAGCAGCCAGGGCGGTAGCGGGCGGGGGAGCACAGATACGCAGTATTTT.

V and J are TRBV5-4 and TRBJ2-4; 9 nucleotides line up with TRBD1. Germline CDR1 is SGHNT and CDR2 is YYREEE (reference sequence). This CDR3 is built from 17 residues. V shed 4 bases and J 3 bases; nucleotides not matched to a gene: 11. The CDR3 DNA reads as TGTGCCAGCAGCGTACCCGGGACAGGGATGGTCAAAAACATTCAGTACTTC. It translates to CASSVPGTGMVKNIQYF.

J is TRBJ2-5 and V is TRBV19; D not resolved. V was pared by 1 base and J by 5 bases, with 11 bases between. The CDR3 spans 14 residues. Germline V lookup: CDR1 LNHDA, CDR2 SQIVND (reference sequence). CDR3 in amino acids: CASSIGLEWETQYF. CDR3 sequence (DNA): TGTGCCAGTAGTATAGGACTTGAGTGGGAGACCCAGTACTTC.

This chain connects TRBV18 to TRBJ1-1, with 12 bases lining up with TRBD1. Germline-derived CDR1 and CDR2 are KGHSH and LQKENI. After removal of 8 bases from V and 8 bases from J, the junction contained 6 bases not matched to a gene. The CDR3 has 13 residues. The CDR3 bases are TGTGCCAGCGTAGCCGGGACAGGGGGCGAAGCTTTCTTT. This gives the protein CASVAGTGGEAFF.

This sequence joins TRBV6-5 and TRBJ1-1; the D is unclear. This CDR3 contains 14 residues. V lost 1 base and J 1 base, leaving 7 bases between the germline ends. Germline loops: CDR1 MNHEY, CDR2 SVGAGI. CDR3 residues: CASSYFGENTEAFF. CDR3 in DNA: TGTGCCAGCAGTTACTTTGGAGAGAACACTGAAGCTTTCTTT.

This rearrangement joins TRBV6-1 to TRBJ2-5, with TRBD1 as a possible D gene (7 bases). Germline loops: CDR1 MNHNS, CDR2 SASEGT. With 3 bases removed from V and 5 bases from J, the gap between germline ends came to 19 bases. The CDR3 consists of 16 residues. CDR3 in DNA: TGTGCCAGCAGTGACCTACAGGGGTCGGGGGAGGAGACCCAGTACTTC. Translated, it gives CASSDLQGSGEETQYF.

The chain carries TRBV28 and TRBJ1-5; maybe TRBD1 (6 bases). The CDR3 runs 14 residues. The V end was cut by 2 bases, the J end by 6 bases, with 11 bases between. Per the germline V gene, CDR1 is MDHEN and CDR2 is SYDVKM. The CDR3 reads CASSLRSGVQPQHF. The CDR3 bases are TGTGCCAGCAGTTTACGGTCAGGGGTTCAGCCCCAGCATTTT. Supplemented by reference TRBV28 and TRBJ1-5, the full variable domain reads DVKVTQSSRYLVKRTGEKVFLECVQDMDHENMFWYRQDPGLGLRLIYFSYDVKMKEKGDIPEGYSVSREKKERFSLILESASTNQTSMYLCASSLRSGVQPQHFGDGTRLSIL.

V and J are TRBV6-5 and TRBJ2-1; TRBD2 agrees at 8 bases. Germline loops: CDR1 MNHEY, CDR2 SVGAGI. The CDR3 totals 14 residues. Trimming removed 4 bases from V and 4 bases from J; junction bases left unmatched: 3. The CDR3 reads CASSSRGGYNEQFF. The CDR3, as DNA: TGTGCCAGCAGTTCCCGGGGGGGGTACAATGAGCAGTTCTTC.

This chain connects TRBV10-3 to TRBJ2-1; D is possibly TRBD1 (6 bases). V was clipped by 3 bases and J by 0 bases, with 12 bases between them. This CDR3 comprises 16 residues. From germline, CDR1 is ENHRY and CDR2 SYGVKD. Here the CDR3 reads CAISDPQGNSYNEQFF. CDR3 coding DNA: TGTGCCATCAGTGACCCTCAGGGGAACTCCTACAATGAGCAGTTCTTC.

This chain uses TRBV9 with TRBJ2-1; the match to TRBD2 covers 10 bases. CDR3 size: 17 residues. V dropped 4 bases and J dropped 3; count of bases not matched to a gene: 10. Germline CDR1 reads SGDLS; CDR2 reads YYNGEE. CDR3 loop: CASSTPLAGAHYNEQFF. CDR3 nucleotides: TGTGCCAGCAGCACCCCCCTAGCGGGGGCCCACTACAATGAGCAGTTCTTC.

The rearrangement joins TRBV7-6 to TRBJ2-1; 12 positions match TRBD2. The V segment lost 2 bases and the J segment 1 base; nucleotides outside the gene matches: 9. CDR1 and CDR2 (germline): SGHVS, FNYEAQ. The CDR3 has 19 residues. For the CDR3, the DNA is TGTGCCAGCAGCTTAAGGCTAGCGGGGGGGATCTGGTCCTACAATGAGCAGTTCTTC. Protein: CASSLRLAGGIWSYNEQFF. The variable domain in full, completed from reference TRBV7-6 and TRBJ2-1, reads GAGVSQSPRYKVTKRGQDVALRCDPISGHVSLYWYRQALGQGPEFLTYFNYEAQQDKSGLPNDRFSAERPEGSISTLTIQRTEQRDSAMYRCASSLRLAGGIWSYNEQFFGPGTRLTVL.

The genes are TRBV25-1 and TRBJ1-1; D is unclear. V was clipped by 1 base and J by 1 base, with 16 bases between them. The CDR3 loop spans 17 amino acids. Germline CDR1 reads MGHDK; CDR2 reads SYGVNS. The CDR3 protein is CASSELGGIRGNTEAFF. The CDR3 DNA reads as TGTGCCAGCAGTGAATTGGGCGGGATACGGGGGAACACTGAAGCTTTCTTT.

The rearrangement links TRBV28 to TRBJ2-7; no definite D call. The CDR3 runs 14 residues. From germline, CDR1 is MDHEN and CDR2 SYDVKM. Trimming stripped 3 bases from V and 2 bases from J, with 11 bases between. CDR3 sequence: CASSLDRHPYEQYF. DNA of the CDR3: TGTGCCAGCAGTTTGGATAGACATCCCTACGAGCAGTACTTC.

The chain joins TRBV19 to TRBJ1-5; a weak D match, TRBD1 (6 bases). Trimming shortened V by 1 base and J by 5 bases, and 12 bases separated the two germline ends. The CDR3 length is 15 residues. CDR1 and CDR2 (germline): LNHDA, SQIVND (reference sequence). CDR3 protein: CASSIAKGDYQPQHF. The CDR3 DNA is TGTGCCAGTAGTATAGCGAAGGGGGATTATCAGCCCCAGCATTTT.

The rearrangement links TRBV4-1 to TRBJ1-5, with D possibly matching TRBD1 (5 bases). CDR1 and CDR2 from the germline V gene are MGHRA and YSYEKL. The CDR3 consists of 13 residues. V was cut by 0 bases and J by 6 bases, with 6 bases left in between. The CDR3 DNA follows: TGCGCCAGCAGCCAAGAGGGGGGTCAGCCCCAGCATTTT. This codes for CASSQEGGQPQHF.

The chain couples TRBV7-9 to TRBJ1-6; D not certain. In germline, CDR1 is SEHNR, CDR2 FQNEAQ (reference sequence). Trimming left V 0 bases short and J 9 bases short, with 6 bases between. The CDR3 sequence is 13 residues long. The CDR3 region is CASSLASGSPLHF. For the CDR3, the DNA is TGTGCCAGCAGCTTAGCGTCCGGTTCACCCCTCCACTTT.

The chain recombines TRBV2 with TRBJ1-1; D possibly corresponds to TRBD1 (5 bases). CDR1 and CDR2 from the germline V gene are SNHLY and FYNNEI. V was shortened by 3 bases and J by 0 bases, with 23 bases between the two germline ends. The CDR3 has 19 amino acids. CDR3 DNA sequence: TGTGCCAGCAGTGACCCCCCCTCGGGCAGGGCTTTAATGAACACTGAAGCTTTCTTT. It is translated as CASSDPPSGRALMNTEAFF.

This rearrangement joins TRBV6-1 to TRBJ2-1, with 7 bases aligning to TRBD1. With V trimmed by 5 bases and J by 0 bases, 1 base remained unmatched. Germline CDR1 MNHNS, CDR2 SASEGT. CDR3 length equals 14 residues. The chain's CDR3 is CASSWDSSYNEQFF. As DNA, the CDR3 is TGTGCCAGCAGTTGGGACAGCTCCTACAATGAGCAGTTCTTC.

The chain has TRBV18 and TRBJ1-5; TRBD1 aligns across 7 bases. Germline trimming cut 3 bases from V and 5 bases from J; bases unmatched to any gene: 1. The CDR3 extends over 13 amino acids. Per the germline V gene, CDR1 is KGHSH and CDR2 is LQKENI. The CDR3 nucleotides read TGTGCCAGCTCACCGACAGGGTATCAGCCCCAGCATTTT. It specifies CASSPTGYQPQHF.

The chain couples TRBV5-1 to TRBJ1-1; possibly TRBD1 for D (5 bases). Germline loops: CDR1 SGHRS, CDR2 YFSETQ. The CDR3 spans 13 residues. Trimming stripped 2 bases from V and 7 bases from J, with 12 bases between. CDR3 sequence: CASSFSGSSEAFF. The CDR3, as DNA: TGCGCCAGCAGCTTTTCAGGGTCCAGTGAAGCTTTCTTT. The full variable domain, in which reference TRBV5-1 and TRBJ1-1 provide the parts outside the CDR3, is KAGVTQTPRYLIKTRGQQVTLSCSPISGHRSVSWYQQTPGQGLQFLFEYFSETQRNKGNFPGRFSGRQFSNSRSEMNVSTLELGDSALYLCASSFSGSSEAFFGQGTRLTVV.

The chain combines TRBV6-5 with TRBJ2-3, with 9 bases fitting TRBD2. Germline CDR1 and CDR2: MNHEY and SVGAGI. V shed 2 bases and J 6 bases; nucleotides not matched to a gene: 9. The CDR3 spans 16 residues. The chain's CDR3 is CASSYTPGLARDTQYF. CDR3 bases: TGTGCCAGCAGTTACACGCCGGGACTAGCACGGGATACGCAGTATTTT.

The V gene is TRBV19, the J gene TRBJ1-1; D not resolved. V was cut by 0 bases and J by 6 bases, with 14 bases left in between. CDR1 is LNHDA and CDR2 is SQIVND in the germline V gene (reference sequence). The CDR3 is 15 residues long. The CDR3 loop reads CASSIESSAAAEAFF. CDR3 nucleotides: TGTGCCAGTAGTATAGAGAGCAGCGCGGCGGCTGAAGCTTTCTTT.